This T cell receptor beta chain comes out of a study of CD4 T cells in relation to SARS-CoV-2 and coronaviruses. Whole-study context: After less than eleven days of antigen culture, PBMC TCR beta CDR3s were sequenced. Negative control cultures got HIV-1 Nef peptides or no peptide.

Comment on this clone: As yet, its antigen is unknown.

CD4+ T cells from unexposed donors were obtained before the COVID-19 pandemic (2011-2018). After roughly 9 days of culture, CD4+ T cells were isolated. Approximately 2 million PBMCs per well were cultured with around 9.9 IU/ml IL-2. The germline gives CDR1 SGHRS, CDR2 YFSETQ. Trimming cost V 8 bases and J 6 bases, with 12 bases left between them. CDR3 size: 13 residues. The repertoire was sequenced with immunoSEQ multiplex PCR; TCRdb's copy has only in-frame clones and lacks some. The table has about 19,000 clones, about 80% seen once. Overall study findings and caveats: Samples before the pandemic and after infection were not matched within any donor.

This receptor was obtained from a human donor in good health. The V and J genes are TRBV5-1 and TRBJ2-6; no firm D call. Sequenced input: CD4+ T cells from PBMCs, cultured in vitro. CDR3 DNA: TGCGCCAGTCGTACACCAGAGGCCAACGTCCTGACTTTC. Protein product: CASRTPEANVLTF. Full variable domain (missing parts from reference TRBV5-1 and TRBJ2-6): KAGVTQTPRYLIKTRGQQVTLSCSPISGHRSVSWYQQTPGQGLQFLFEYFSETQRNKGNFPGRFSGRQFSNSRSEMNVSTLELGDSALYLCASRTPEANVLTFGAGSRLTVL.